The subject of this entry is one TCR beta chain. The antigen is undetermined. The data originate from a study of coeliac disease. Study information: High-resolution HLA typing was lacking; TRBV7-2 bias was queried instead.

TCRdb's table, derived via immunoSEQ multiplex PCR, lists solely in-frame clones and lacks some. The sample carries about 6,500 clones, about 71% recorded once. V lost 6 bases to trimming and J lost 7 bases; unmatched junction nucleotides: 5. This CDR3 region has 13 residues. Germline V CDR1 and CDR2: SGHTA, FQGNSA. Study-level findings and limits: Cross-contamination between intraepithelial and lamina propria cells was possible. In active celiac disease, intraepithelial and lamina propria TRB and TRG repertoires were less clonal than controls.

This TCR was sampled from a man in his forties or fifties with active celiac disease. Material for sequencing was lamina propria lymphocytes from the gut. This chain links TRBV7-2 with TRBJ2-7; TRBD2 matches 11 bases. CDR3 sequence (DNA): TGTGCCAGCAGTGTAGCGGGGGGGGGAGAGCAGTACTTC. Translated, it gives CASSVAGGGEQYF.